This note documents a single T cell receptor beta chain sequence. As yet, its antigen is unknown. This record belongs to a study of identical twins. Study-level points and caveats: Insertions were reduced in abundant cord blood beta clonotypes but not in memory repertoires. Models predicted less out-of-frame TCR alpha sharing in monozygotic twins than was found.

Addition of a universal primer site occurred through template switching, and cDNA carried unique molecular identifiers. TCRdb processed the 5' RACE reads anew with MiXCR; each CDR3 protein has one entry. The sample includes roughly 290,000 distinct CDR3 sequences, about 8.1% seen only once; the top ten take 2.1%. The CDR3 consists of 15 residues. Germline CDR1 reads SGHRS; CDR2 reads YFSETQ. With V trimmed by 7 bases and J by 2 bases, 10 bases remained unmatched. These data were also filed under a second study, of yellow fever vaccine responses in identical twins.

The material sequenced was memory (CD45RO+) T cells sorted from blood. The receptor was isolated from a woman aged 18-30 years in good health. V usage is TRBV5-1 and J usage is TRBJ2-3; 7 nucleotides line up with TRBD2. CDR3 nucleotides: TGCGCCAGCGCCCCAAGCGGGGTAAACACAGATACGCAGTATTTT. This sequence encodes CASAPSGVNTDTQYF.